The clone carrying this TCR beta chain turned up a few times. The antigen remains undetermined. Each sample had at least 6 million PBMCs isolated. It was with a sample-barcoded 5' primer and a J-beta primer mix that a second PCR of roughly 7 to 12 cycles was run. TCRdb re-called the 5' RACE reads through MiXCR, storing one row per CDR3 protein. This table holds hundreds of thousands of distinct CDR3 sequences, about half found once. These data come from a study of blood T cells in healthy people across ages. Overall study context: For every two T cells, template switching captured about one barcoded beta molecule.

Study-level points and caveats: Diversity of TCR beta per million T cells declined in a roughly linear way with age. Higher diversity, along with more naive CD4+ cells, distinguished long-lived donors from aged donors.

This TCR was recovered from a man older than 75 in good health. Material: blood.

CDR3 sequence: CASSPASDYGYTF. For the CDR3, the DNA is TGCGCCAGCAGCCCCGCCTCCGACTATGGCTACACCTTC. The rearrangement links TRBV5-1 to TRBJ1-2; D gene ambiguous. The CDR3 loop spans 13 amino acids. The V end lost 4 bases, the J end lost 3 bases, and 10 bases lay between the germline ends. Germline assignment: CDR1 SGHRS and CDR2 YFSETQ.